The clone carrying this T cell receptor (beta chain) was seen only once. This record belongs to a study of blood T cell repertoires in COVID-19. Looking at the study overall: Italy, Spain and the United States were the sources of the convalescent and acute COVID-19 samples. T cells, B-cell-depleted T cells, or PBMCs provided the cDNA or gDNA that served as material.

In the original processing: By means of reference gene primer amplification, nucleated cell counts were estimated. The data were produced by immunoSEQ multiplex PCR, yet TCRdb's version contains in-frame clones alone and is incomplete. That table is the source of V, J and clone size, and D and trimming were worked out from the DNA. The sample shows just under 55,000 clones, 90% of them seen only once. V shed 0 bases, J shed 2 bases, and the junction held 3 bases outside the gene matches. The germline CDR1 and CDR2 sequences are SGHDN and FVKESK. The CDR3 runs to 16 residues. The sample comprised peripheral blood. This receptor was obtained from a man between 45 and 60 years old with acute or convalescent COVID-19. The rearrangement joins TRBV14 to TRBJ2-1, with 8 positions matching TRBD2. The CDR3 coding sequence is TGTGCCAGCAGCCAAGAGATTAGCGGGGCCTACAATGAGCAGTTCTTC. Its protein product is CASSQEISGAYNEQFF.